This T cell receptor (beta chain) originates from a study of CD8 T cells in ankylosing spondylitis. Study results and limitations: Some of these motif variants have turned up before, in reports on reactive arthritis synovial fluid and blood.

Trimming took off 8 bases at V and 7 bases at J, with 24 bases between the two ends. Germline CDR1 and CDR2: KGHSH and LQKENI. The CDR3 contains 16 residues. Turning to this clonotype: What it binds is not known.

MiXCR was run by TCRdb on the 5' RACE reads, yielding one entry per CDR3 protein. This table holds approximately 250,000 distinct CDR3 sequences, approximately 24% found once. This receptor was obtained from a male donor with ankylosing spondylitis or in good health (not recorded which). V and J are TRBV18 and TRBJ2-4, with a weak D call TRBD2 (5 bases). Sample: blood, either unsorted or a sorted T cell fraction (not recorded which). The CDR3 DNA sequence: TGTGCCAGCAATCACCCGTCACTAGGGCCTCTTAACATTCAGTACTTC. Translating it yields CASNHPSLGPLNIQYF.